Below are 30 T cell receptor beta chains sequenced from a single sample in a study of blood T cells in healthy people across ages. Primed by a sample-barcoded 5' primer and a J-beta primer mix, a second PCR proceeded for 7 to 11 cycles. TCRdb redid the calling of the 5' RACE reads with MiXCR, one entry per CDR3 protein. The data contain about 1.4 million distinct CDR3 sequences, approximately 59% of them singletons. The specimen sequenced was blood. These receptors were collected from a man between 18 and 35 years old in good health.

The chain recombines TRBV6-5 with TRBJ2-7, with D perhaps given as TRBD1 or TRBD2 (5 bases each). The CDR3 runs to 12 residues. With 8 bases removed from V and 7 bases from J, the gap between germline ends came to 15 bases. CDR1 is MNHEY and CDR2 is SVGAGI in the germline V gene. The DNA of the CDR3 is TGTGCCAGCGGGGGTCAGGACAATGAGCAGTACTTC. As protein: CASGGQDNEQYF.

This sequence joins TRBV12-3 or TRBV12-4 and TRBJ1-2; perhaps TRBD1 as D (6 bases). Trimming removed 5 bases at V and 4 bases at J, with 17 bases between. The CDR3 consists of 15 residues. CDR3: CASSPLVRGGYGYTF. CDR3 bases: TGTGCCAGCAGTCCCCTGGTGAGAGGGGGCTATGGCTACACCTTC.

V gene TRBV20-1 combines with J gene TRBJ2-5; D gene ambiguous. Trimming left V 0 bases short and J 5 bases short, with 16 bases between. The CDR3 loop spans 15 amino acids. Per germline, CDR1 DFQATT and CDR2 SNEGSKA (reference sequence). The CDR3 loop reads CSARDVNSAAETQYF. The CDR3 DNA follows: TGCAGTGCTAGAGACGTGAACAGCGCGGCCGAGACCCAGTACTTC.

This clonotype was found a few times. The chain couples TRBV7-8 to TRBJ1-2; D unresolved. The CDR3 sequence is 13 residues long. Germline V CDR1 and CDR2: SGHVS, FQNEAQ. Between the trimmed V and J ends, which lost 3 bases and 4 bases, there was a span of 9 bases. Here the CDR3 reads CASSFPGAYGYTF. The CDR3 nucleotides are TGTGCCAGCAGCTTTCCGGGAGCCTATGGCTACACCTTC.

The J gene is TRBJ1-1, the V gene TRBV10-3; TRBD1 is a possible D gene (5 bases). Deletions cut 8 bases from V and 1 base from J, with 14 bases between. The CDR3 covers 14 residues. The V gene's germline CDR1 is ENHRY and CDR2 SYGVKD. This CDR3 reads CAIGSRGANTEAFF. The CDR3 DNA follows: TGTGCCATCGGGAGTAGAGGGGCGAACACTGAAGCTTTCTTT.

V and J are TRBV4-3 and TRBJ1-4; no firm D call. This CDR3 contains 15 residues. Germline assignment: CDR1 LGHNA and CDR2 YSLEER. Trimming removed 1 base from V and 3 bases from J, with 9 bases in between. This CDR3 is CASSQGRGPNEKLFF. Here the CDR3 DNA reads TGCGCCAGCAGCCAAGGACGCGGCCCTAATGAAAAACTGTTTTTT.

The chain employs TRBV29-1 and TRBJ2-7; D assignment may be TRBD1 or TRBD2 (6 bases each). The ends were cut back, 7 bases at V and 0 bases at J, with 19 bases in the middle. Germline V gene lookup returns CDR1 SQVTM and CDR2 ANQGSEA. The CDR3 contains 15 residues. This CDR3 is CSADGGVIYSYEQYF. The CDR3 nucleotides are TGCAGCGCAGACGGGGGCGTTATTTACTCCTACGAGCAGTACTTC.

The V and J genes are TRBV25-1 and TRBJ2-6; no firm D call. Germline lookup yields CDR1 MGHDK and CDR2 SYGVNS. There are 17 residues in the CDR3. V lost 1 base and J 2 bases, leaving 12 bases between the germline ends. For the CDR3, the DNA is TGTGCCAGCAGTGAATTTTGGTATGACCCTGGGGCCAACGTCCTGACTTTC. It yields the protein CASSEFWYDPGANVLTF.

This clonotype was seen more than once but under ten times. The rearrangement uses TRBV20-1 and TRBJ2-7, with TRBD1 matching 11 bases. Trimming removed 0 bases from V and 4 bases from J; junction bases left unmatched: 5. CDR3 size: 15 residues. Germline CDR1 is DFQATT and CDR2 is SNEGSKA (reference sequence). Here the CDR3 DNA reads TGCAGTGCTAGAGATTTCGGGACAGGGGGATACGAGCAGTACTTC. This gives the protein CSARDFGTGGYEQYF.

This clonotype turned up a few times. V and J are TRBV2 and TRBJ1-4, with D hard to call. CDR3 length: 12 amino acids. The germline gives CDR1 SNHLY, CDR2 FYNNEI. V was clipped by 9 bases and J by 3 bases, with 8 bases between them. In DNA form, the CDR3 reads TGTGCCAGTCGACGGTCTAATGAAAAACTGTTTTTT. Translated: CASRRSNEKLFF.

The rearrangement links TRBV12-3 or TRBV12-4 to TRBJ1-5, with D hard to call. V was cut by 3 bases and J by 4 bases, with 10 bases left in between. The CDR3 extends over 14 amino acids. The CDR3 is CASSFERANQPQHF. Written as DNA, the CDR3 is TGTGCCAGCAGTTTCGAGAGGGCAAATCAGCCCCAGCATTTT.

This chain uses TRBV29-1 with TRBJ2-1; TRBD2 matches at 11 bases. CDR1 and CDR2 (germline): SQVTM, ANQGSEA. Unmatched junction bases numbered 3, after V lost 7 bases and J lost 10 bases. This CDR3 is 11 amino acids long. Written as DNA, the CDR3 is TGCAGCGCCGGACTAGCGGGCGAGCAGTTCTTC. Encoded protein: CSAGLAGEQFF.

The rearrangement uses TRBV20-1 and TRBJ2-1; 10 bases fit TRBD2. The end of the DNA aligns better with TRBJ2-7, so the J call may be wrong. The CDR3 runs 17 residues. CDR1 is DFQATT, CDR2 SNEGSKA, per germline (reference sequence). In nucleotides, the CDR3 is TGCAGTGCTAGAGATCTTAGTAGCGGGGGGATTAACAATGAGCAGTACTTC. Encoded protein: CSARDLSSGGINNEQYF.

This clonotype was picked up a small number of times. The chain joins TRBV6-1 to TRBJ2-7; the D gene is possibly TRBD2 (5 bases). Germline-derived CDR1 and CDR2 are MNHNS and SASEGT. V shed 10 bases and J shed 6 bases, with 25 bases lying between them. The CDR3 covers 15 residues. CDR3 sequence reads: CATLLQRASWVEQYF. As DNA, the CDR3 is TGTGCCACCCTCCTCCAGAGGGCTTCATGGGTCGAGCAGTACTTC.

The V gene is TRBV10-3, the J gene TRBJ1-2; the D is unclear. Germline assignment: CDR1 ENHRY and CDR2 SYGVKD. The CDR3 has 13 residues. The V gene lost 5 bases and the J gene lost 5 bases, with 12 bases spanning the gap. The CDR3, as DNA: TGTGCCATCAGTAACGGTGGGGAGTATGGCTACACCTTC. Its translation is CAISNGGEYGYTF.

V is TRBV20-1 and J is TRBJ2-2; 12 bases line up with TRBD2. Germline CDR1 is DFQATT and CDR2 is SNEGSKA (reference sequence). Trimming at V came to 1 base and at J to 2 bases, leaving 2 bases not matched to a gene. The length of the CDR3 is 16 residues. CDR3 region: CSARGGLAGNTGELFF. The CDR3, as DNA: TGCAGTGCTAGAGGGGGACTAGCGGGTAACACCGGGGAGCTGTTTTTT.

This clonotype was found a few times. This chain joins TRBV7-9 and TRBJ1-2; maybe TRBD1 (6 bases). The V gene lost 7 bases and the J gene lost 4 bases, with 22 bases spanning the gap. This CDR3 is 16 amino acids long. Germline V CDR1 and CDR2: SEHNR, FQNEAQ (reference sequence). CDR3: CASTPRGVITIYGYTF. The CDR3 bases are TGTGCCAGCACTCCGAGGGGGGTTATAACAATCTATGGCTACACCTTC. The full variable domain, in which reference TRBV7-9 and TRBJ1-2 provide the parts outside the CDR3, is DTGVSQNPRHKITKRGQNVTFRCDPISEHNRLYWYRQTLGQGPEFLTYFQNEAQLEKSRLLSDRFSAERPKGSFSTLEIQRTEQGDSAMYLCASTPRGVITIYGYTFGSGTRLTVV.

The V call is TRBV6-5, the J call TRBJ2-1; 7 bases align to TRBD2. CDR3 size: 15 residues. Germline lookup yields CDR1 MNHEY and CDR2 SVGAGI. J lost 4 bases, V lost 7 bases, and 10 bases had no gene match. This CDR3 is CASTQQRGGYNEQFF. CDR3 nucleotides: TGTGCCAGCACCCAACAGCGGGGCGGATACAATGAGCAGTTCTTC.

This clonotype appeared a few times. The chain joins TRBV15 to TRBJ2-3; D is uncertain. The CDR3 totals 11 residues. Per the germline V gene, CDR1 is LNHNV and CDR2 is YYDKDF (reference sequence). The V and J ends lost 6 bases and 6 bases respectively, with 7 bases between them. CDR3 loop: CATRYSDTQYF. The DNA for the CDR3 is TGTGCCACCAGGTATAGCGATACGCAGTATTTT. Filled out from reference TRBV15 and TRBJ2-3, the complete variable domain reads DAMVIQNPRYQVTQFGKPVTLSCSQTLNHNVMYWYQQKSSQAPKLLFHYYDKDFNNEADTPDNFQSRRPNTSFCFLDIRSPGLGDTAMYLCATRYSDTQYFGPGTRLTVL.

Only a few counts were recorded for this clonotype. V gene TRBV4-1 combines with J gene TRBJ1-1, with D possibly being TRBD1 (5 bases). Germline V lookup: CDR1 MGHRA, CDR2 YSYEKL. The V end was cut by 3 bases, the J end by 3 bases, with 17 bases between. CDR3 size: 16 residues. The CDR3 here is CASSHLLTGGDTEAFF. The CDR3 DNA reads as TGCGCCAGCAGCCACCTGCTAACTGGGGGGGACACTGAAGCTTTCTTT.

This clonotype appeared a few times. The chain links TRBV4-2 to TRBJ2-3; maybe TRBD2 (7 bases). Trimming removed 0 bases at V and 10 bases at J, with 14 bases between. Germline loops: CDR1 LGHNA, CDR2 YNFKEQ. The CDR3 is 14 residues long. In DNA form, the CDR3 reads TGTGCCAGCAGCCAAGAGGGGGGGCGGGGCTCGCAGTATTTT. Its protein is CASSQEGGRGSQYF.

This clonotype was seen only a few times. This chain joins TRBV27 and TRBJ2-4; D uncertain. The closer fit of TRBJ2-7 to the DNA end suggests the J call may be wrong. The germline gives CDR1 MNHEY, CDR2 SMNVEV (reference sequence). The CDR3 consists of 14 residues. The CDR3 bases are TGTGCCAGCAGTTTTGGCAACTCGGAGTACGAGCAGTACTTC. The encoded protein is CASSFGNSEYEQYF.

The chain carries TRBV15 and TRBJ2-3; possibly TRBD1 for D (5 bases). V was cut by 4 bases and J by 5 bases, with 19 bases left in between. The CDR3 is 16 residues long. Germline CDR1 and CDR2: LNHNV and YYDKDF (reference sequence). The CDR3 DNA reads TGTGCCACCAGCATCCTCAGGGCTGGGATAAGAGATACGCAGTATTTT. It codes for CATSILRAGIRDTQYF.

The CDR3: CSASAPGRGGKETQYF. CDR3 in DNA: TGCAGTGCTAGCGCCCCTGGCAGGGGCGGTAAAGAGACCCAGTACTTC. The rearrangement joins TRBV20-1 to TRBJ2-5; TRBD1 is a possible D gene (6 bases). Trimming cost V 3 bases and J 3 bases, with 20 bases left between them. CDR1 DFQATT and CDR2 SNEGSKA come from the germline V gene (reference sequence). The CDR3 is 16 amino acids.

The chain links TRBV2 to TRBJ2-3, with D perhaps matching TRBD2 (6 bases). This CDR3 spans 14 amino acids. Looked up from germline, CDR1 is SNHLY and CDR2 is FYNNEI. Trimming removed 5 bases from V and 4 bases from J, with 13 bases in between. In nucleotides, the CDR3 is TGTGCCAGCAGTCAAGGACTATCCCCAGATACGCAGTATTTT. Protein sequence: CASSQGLSPDTQYF.

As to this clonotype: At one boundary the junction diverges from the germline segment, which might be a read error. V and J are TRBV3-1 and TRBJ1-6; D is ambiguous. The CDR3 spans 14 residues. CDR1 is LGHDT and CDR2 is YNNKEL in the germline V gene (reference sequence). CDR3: CVSSQGQYNSPLHF. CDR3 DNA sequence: TGTGTCAGCAGCCAAGGGCAGTATAATTCACCCCTCCACTTT.

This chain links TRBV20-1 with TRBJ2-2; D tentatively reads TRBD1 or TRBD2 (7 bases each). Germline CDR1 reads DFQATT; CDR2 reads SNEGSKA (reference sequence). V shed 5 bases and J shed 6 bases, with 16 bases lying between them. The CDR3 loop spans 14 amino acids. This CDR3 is CSAQGGAVPGELFF. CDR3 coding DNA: TGCAGTGCTCAGGGGGGGGCTGTCCCCGGGGAGCTGTTTTTT.

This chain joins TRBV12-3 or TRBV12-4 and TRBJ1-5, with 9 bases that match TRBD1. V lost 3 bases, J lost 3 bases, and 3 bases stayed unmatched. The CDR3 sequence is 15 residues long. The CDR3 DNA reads TGTGCCAGCAGTTTCCGGGACAGGGACAATCAGCCCCAGCATTTT. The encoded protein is CASSFRDRDNQPQHF.

Here the CDR3 DNA reads TGTGCCAGCGGTCCTGCCTGGGACTCTAGCACAGATACGCAGTATTTT. This codes for CASGPAWDSSTDTQYF. The chain uses TRBV28 and TRBJ2-3; D possibly corresponds to TRBD2 (6 bases). V lost 8 bases to trimming and J lost 0 bases, with 18 bases between them. Per germline, CDR1 MDHEN and CDR2 SYDVKM. This CDR3 region has 16 residues.

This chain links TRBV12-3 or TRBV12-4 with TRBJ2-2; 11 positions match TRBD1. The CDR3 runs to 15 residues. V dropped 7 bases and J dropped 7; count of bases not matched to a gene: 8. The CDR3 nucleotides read TGTGCCAGCAAGCGGACAGGGGGCTTCGACGGGGAGCTGTTTTTT. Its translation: CASKRTGGFDGELFF.